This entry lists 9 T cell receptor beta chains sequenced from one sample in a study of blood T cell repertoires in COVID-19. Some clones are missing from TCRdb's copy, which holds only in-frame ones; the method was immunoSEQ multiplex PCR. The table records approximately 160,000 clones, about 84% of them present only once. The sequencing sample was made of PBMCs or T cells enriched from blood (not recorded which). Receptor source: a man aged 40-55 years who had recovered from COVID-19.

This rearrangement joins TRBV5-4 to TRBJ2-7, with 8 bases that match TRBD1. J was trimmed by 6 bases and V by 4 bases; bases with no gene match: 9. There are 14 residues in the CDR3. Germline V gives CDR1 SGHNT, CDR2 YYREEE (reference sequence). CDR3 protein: CASSTDRAISEQYV. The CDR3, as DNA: TGTGCCAGCAGCACGGACAGGGCCATCAGCGAGCAGTACGTC.

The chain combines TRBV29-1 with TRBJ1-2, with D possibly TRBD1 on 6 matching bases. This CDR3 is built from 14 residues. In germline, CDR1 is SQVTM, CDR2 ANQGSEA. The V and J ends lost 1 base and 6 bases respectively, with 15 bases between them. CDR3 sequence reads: CSVEVTGTFDGYTF. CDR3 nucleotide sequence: TGCAGCGTTGAAGTTACCGGGACATTTGATGGCTACACCTTC.

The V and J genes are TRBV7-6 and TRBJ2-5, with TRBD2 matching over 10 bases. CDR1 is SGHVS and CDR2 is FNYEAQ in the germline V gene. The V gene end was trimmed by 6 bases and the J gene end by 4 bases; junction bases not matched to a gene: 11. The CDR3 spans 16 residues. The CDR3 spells CASSPRLAGFGETQYF. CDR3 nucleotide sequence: TGTGCCAGCAGTCCTAGACTAGCGGGTTTTGGAGAGACCCAGTACTTC.

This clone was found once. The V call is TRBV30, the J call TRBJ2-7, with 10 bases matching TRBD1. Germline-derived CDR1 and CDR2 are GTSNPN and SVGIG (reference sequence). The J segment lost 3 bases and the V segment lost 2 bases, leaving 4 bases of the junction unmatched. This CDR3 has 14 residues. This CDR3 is CAWSPGTGDYEQYF. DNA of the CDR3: TGTGCCTGGAGTCCCGGGACAGGGGACTACGAGCAGTACTTC.

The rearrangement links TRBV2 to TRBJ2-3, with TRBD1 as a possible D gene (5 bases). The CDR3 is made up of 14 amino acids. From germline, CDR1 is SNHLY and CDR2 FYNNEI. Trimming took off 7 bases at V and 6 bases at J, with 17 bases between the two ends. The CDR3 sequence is CASIFDSARDTQYF. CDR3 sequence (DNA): TGTGCCAGCATCTTTGACAGTGCCAGGGATACGCAGTATTTT.

CDR3 sequence: CASSAKTGSGNQPQHF. In nucleotides, the CDR3 is TGCGCCAGCAGCGCCAAAACAGGATCGGGCAATCAGCCCCAGCATTTT. This rearrangement joins TRBV5-1 to TRBJ1-5; D might be TRBD1 (5 bases). CDR3 length equals 16 residues. Germline lookup yields CDR1 SGHRS and CDR2 YFSETQ. The V and J ends lost 4 bases and 2 bases respectively, with 16 bases between them.

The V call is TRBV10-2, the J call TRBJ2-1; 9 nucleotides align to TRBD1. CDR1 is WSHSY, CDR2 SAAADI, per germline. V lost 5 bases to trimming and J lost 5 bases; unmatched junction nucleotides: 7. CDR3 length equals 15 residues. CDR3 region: CASSTRTGVNNEQFF. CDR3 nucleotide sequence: TGCGCCAGCAGTACCCGGACAGGGGTCAACAATGAGCAGTTCTTC.

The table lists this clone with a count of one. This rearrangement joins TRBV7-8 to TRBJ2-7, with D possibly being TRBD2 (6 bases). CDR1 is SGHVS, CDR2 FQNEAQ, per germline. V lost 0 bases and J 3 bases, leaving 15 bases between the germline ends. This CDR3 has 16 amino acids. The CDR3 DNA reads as TGTGCCAGCAGCTTAGCGATTGCGGGGTTAGGCTACGAGCAGTACTTC. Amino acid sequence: CASSLAIAGLGYEQYF.

CDR3 loop: CASSQVSGVRNIQYF. In DNA form, the CDR3 reads TGCGCCAGCAGCCAAGTTTCCGGGGTTAGAAACATTCAGTACTTC. V is TRBV4-1 and J is TRBJ2-4; possible D gene TRBD2, 5 bases. V was cut by 1 base and J by 6 bases, with 13 bases left in between. The CDR3 contains 15 residues. CDR1 is MGHRA and CDR2 is YSYEKL in the germline V gene.